This entry concerns a single T cell receptor (beta chain). Its antigen is not identified. This sample was taken from a study of cytomegalovirus exposure and HLA in healthy donors. CDR1 and CDR2 (germline): MDHEN, SYDVKM. CDR3 length equals 17 residues. Trimming at V came to 2 bases and at J to 9 bases, leaving 13 bases not matched to a gene. PCR involved 60 Vbeta and 13 Jbeta primers. Profiled with immunoSEQ multiplex PCR; TCRdb holds only in-frame clones, not every one. The profile shows around 170,000 clones, approximately 79% of them singletons. Study-wide points: Later on, analysis showed that most CMV-associated TCR beta chains appeared to be HLA-restricted. The dataset shows that most TCR sequences were rare, while some public TCRs occurred in many donors. A later analysis showed that HLA-associated TCR beta chains had undergone more clonal expansion than equally common others.

The sequenced sample consisted of PBMCs. The gene calls are TRBV28 and TRBJ2-1, with TRBD2 matching 10 bases. The source is a woman aged 40 to 50 in good health and CMV-seronegative. This chain's CDR3 is CASSLGLAGELAIEQFF. In DNA, the CDR3 is TGTGCCAGCAGTTTAGGGCTAGCGGGAGAGCTAGCGATTGAGCAGTTCTTC. Using reference TRBV28 and TRBJ2-1 for the parts outside the CDR3, the full variable domain is DVKVTQSSRYLVKRTGEKVFLECVQDMDHENMFWYRQDPGLGLRLIYFSYDVKMKEKGDIPEGYSVSREKKERFSLILESASTNQTSMYLCASSLGLAGELAIEQFFGPGTRLTVL.